The present TCR beta chain was sequenced within a study of a mutant IDH1 vaccine in newly diagnosed glioma. On the study more broadly: Patients' prior therapy spanned radiotherapy, temozolomide, or both; most underwent both.

Stated time point: baseline, week 1 (first vaccination visit). Treatment in this sample: pre-vaccination baseline after standard-of-care therapy. TCRdb keeps only in-frame clones here, not all; method: immunoSEQ multiplex PCR. The sample yields tens of thousands of clones, roughly 80% seen once. This TCR was recovered from a man aged 35 to 55 with glioma. Some clones in this sample may be carry-over from other donors' samples. Sequencing used PBMCs, obtained from a glioma patient treated with radiotherapy, temozolomide or both.

The CDR3 DNA sequence: TGTGCCAGCAGCACCCCCGGGCTAGGGCCCCCCACAGATACGCAGTATTTT. Its translation: CASSTPGLGPPTDTQYF. V and J are TRBV9 and TRBJ2-3; D unresolved. Germline CDR1 is SGDLS and CDR2 is YYNGEE. V lost 4 bases and J 2 bases, leaving 20 bases between the germline ends. This CDR3 contains 17 residues.